This T cell receptor (beta chain) was recorded in a study of cytomegalovirus exposure and HLA in healthy donors. The overall study: Among several hundred genotyped donors, roughly 81% fell in the Caucasian-associated ancestry cluster. Broader study findings: There were 150 to 200 TCR beta chains listed as cytomegalovirus-associated.

Unrecorded immune exposures were likely, despite nominal health at sampling. This CDR3 contains 13 residues. Germline CDR1 reads SGHDN; CDR2 reads FVKESK. V was trimmed by 3 bases and J by 2 bases, leaving 7 bases between them. On this clone: Its specificity is unknown.

The PCR had 60 Vbeta and 13 Jbeta primers. As processed by the authors: In a later analysis, of 80 million or so unique beta chains, about 12 million appeared in at least two donors. The table came from immunoSEQ multiplex PCR; TCRdb's copy has only in-frame clones and leaves some out. D and trimming come from the DNA, and the V and J calls and clone size come from that table. The repertoire holds about 140,000 clones, with 73% as singletons. This TCR was recovered from a woman in her 40s in good health and CMV-seronegative. Material for sequencing was PBMCs. The genes are TRBV14 and TRBJ1-2, with D possibly matching TRBD1 (5 bases). The CDR3 DNA follows: TGTGCCAGCAGCCATGGGGGGAACTATGGCTACACCTTC. Amino acid sequence: CASSHGGNYGYTF.